This T cell receptor (beta chain) was observed in a study of T cell repertoires in cytomegalovirus infection. This CDR3 is built from 15 residues. After removal of 1 base from V and 6 bases from J, the junction contained 6 bases not matched to a gene. The germline V gene has CDR1 LNHNV and CDR2 YYDKDF (reference sequence). In TCRdb, the reads were re-called with MiXCR into one record per CDR3 protein. The sample carries about 700,000 distinct CDR3 sequences, around 30% recorded once. Of note for this clonotype: Its antigen is unidentified.

This rearrangement joins TRBV15 to TRBJ2-1, with TRBD1 matching over 7 bases. The clonotype comes from a human donor in good health (CMV status not recorded). Some clones in this sample may be carry-over from other donors' samples. The input for sequencing was cultured PBMCs, taken from culture after CMV antigen stimulation. CDR3 DNA sequence: TGTGCCACCAGCAGAGGCCTTAGGACAGGCAATGAGCAGTTCTTC. It yields the protein CATSRGLRTGNEQFF.